This TCR beta chain was observed in a study of cytomegalovirus exposure and HLA in healthy donors. Study-wide results and caveats: Per published reports, the classifier diagnosed cytomegalovirus status with high specificity and sensitivity.

In regard to this clone: What it recognizes is unknown.

The germline CDR1 and CDR2 sequences are MGHRA and YSYEKL. V was trimmed by 1 base and J by 10 bases, leaving 8 bases between them. The CDR3 covers 12 residues. This table comes from immunoSEQ multiplex PCR, and its TCRdb copy is limited to in-frame clones, with some not included. The sample records 200,000 to 300,000 clones, around 91% being singletons. The origin of this receptor is a woman under 40 in good health and CMV-seronegative. Sequenced input: PBMCs. The chain has TRBV4-1 and TRBJ2-1; no definite D call. The CDR3 nucleotides are TGCGCCAGCAGCCAAGGGATTAACGAGCAGTTCTTC. Its translation: CASSQGINEQFF.